This TCR beta chain was captured in a study of blood T cell repertoires in COVID-19. Profiling relied on immunoSEQ multiplex PCR, and the TCRdb table lists in-frame clones only, not all of them. The profile shows approximately 260,000 clones, roughly 86% of them singletons. V shed 5 bases, J shed 9 bases, and the junction held 10 bases outside the gene matches. The CDR3 is made up of 16 amino acids. In germline, CDR1 is LNHDA, CDR2 SQIVND (reference sequence). This receptor was taken from an older woman who had recovered from COVID-19. The source material was PBMCs or T cells enriched from blood (not recorded which). The chain links TRBV19 to TRBJ2-1, with 13 bases lining up with TRBD2. The CDR3 DNA sequence: TGTGCCAGTAGTGTACTAGCGGGAGGGCCGGGGGGTGAGCAGTTCTTC. Amino acid sequence: CASSVLAGGPGGEQFF. Complete variable domain (other parts from reference TRBV19 and TRBJ2-1): DGGITQSPKYLFRKEGQNVTLSCEQNLNHDAMYWYRQDPGQGLRLIYYSQIVNDFQKGDIAEGYSVSREKKESFPLTVTSAQKNPTAFYLCASSVLAGGPGGEQFFGPGTRLTVL.